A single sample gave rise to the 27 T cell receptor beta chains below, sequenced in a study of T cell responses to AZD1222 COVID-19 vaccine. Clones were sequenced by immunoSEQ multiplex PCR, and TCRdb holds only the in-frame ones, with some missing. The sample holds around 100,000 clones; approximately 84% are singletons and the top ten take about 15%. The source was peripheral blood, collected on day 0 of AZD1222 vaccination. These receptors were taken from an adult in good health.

The chain's CDR3 is CASSFGGRMNTEAFF. The CDR3 bases are TGTGCCAGCAGCTTCGGGGGGCGCATGAACACTGAAGCTTTCTTT. J is TRBJ1-1 and V is TRBV7-8; tentatively, D is TRBD1 (6 bases). Germline CDR1 is SGHVS and CDR2 is FQNEAQ. This CDR3 has 15 amino acids. Trimming pared 3 bases from V and 0 bases from J, leaving 11 bases between. Complete variable domain (other parts from reference TRBV7-8 and TRBJ1-1): GAGVSQSPRYKVAKRGQDVALRCDPISGHVSLFWYQQALGQGPEFLTYFQNEAQLDKSGLPSDRFFAERPEGSVSTLKIQRTQQEDSAVYLCASSFGGRMNTEAFFGQGTRLTVV.

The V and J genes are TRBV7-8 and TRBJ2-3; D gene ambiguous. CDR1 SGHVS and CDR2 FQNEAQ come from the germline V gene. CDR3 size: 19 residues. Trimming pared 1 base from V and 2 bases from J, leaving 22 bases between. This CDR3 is CASSLVSLINPKLTDTQYF. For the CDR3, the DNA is TGTGCCAGCAGCTTAGTTTCCCTAATAAACCCAAAACTCACAGATACGCAGTATTTT. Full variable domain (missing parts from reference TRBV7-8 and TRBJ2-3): GAGVSQSPRYKVAKRGQDVALRCDPISGHVSLFWYQQALGQGPEFLTYFQNEAQLDKSGLPSDRFFAERPEGSVSTLKIQRTQQEDSAVYLCASSLVSLINPKLTDTQYFGPGTRLTVL.

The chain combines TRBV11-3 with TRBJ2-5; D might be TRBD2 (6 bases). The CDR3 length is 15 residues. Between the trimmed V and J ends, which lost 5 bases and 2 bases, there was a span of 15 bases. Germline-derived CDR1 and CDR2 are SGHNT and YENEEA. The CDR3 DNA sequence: TGTGCCAGCAGCAACTCTGGGACTGCACAAGAGACCCAGTACTTC. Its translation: CASSNSGTAQETQYF.

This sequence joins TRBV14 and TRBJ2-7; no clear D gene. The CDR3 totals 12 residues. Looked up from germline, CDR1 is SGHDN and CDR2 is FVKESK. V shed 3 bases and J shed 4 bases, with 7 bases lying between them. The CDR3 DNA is TGTGCCAGCAGCCAGGGTGGGTACGAGCAGTACGTC. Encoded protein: CASSQGGYEQYV.

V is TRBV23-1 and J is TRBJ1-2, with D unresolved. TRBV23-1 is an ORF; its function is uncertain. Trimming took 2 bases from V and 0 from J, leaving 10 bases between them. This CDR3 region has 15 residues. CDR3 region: CASSQRRASNYGYTF. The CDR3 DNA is TGCGCCAGCAGTCAACGCCGGGCCTCTAACTATGGCTACACCTTC.

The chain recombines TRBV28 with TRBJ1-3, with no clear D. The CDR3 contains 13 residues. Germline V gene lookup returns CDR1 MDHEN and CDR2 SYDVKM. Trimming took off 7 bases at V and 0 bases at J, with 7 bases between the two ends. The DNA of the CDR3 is TGTGCCAGCACCACAGACTCTGGAAACACCATATATTTT. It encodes CASTTDSGNTIYF.

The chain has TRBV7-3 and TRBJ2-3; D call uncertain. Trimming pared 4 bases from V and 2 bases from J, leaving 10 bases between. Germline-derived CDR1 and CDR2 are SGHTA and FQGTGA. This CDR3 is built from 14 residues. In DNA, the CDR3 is TGTGCCAGCAGCTCACGGGCGTTCACAGATACGCAGTATTTT. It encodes CASSSRAFTDTQYF.

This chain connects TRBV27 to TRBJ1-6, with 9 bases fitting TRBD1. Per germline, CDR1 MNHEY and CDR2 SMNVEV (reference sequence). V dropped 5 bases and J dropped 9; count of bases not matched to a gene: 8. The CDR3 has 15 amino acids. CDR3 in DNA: TGTGCCAGCAGTGGGTACAGGGGGCCGTCTTCACCCCTCCACTTT. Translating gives CASSGYRGPSSPLHF.

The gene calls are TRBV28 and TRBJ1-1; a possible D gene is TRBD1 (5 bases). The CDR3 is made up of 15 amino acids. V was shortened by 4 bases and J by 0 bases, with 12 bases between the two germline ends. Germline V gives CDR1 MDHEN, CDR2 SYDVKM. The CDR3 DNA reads TGTGCCAGCAGTTCGCCGGGACTGATGAACACTGAAGCTTTCTTT. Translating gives CASSSPGLMNTEAFF.

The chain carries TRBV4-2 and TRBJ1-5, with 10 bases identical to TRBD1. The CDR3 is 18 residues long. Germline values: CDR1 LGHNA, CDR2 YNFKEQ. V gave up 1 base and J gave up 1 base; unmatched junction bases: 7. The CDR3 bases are TGTGCCAGCAGCCAAGGACAGGGGGCGCGGATCAGCAATCAGCCCCAGCATTTT. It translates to CASSQGQGARISNQPQHF.

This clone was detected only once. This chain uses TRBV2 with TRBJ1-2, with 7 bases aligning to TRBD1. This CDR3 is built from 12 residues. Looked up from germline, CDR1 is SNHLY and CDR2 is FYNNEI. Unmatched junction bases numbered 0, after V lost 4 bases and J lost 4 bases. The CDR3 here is CASSGDSYGYTF. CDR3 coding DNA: TGTGCCAGCAGTGGGGACAGCTATGGCTACACCTTC.

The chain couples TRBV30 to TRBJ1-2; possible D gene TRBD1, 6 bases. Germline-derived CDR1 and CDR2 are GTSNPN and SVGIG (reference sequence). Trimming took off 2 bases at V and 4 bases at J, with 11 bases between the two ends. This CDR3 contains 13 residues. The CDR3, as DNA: TGTGCCTGGAGTCTCCCAGGGGCCTATGGCTACACCTTC. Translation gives CAWSLPGAYGYTF.

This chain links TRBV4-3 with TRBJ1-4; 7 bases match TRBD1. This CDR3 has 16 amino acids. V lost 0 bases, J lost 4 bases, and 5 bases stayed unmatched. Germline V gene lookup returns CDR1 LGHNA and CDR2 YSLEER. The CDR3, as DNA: TGCGCCAGCAGCCAAGATTTAAACAGGGGTAATGAAAAACTGTTTTTT. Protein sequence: CASSQDLNRGNEKLFF.

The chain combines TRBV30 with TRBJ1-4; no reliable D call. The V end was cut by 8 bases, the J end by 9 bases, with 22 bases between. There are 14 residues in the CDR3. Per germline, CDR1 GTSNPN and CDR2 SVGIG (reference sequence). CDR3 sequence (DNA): TGTGCCGCAACAGATAGGGTATCTTCTAAAAAACTGTTTTTT. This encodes CAATDRVSSKKLFF.

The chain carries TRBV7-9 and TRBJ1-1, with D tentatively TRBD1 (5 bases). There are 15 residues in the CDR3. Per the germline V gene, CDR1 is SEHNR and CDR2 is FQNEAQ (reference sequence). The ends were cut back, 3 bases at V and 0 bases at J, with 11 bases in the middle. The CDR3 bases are TGTGCCAGCAGCTTCCCCTCAGGGATGAACACTGAAGCTTTCTTT. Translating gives CASSFPSGMNTEAFF.

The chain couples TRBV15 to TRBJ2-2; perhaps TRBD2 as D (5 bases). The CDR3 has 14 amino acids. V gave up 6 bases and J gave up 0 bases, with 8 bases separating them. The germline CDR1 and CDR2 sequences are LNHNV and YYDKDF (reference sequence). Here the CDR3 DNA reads TGTGCCACCAGTCCGGAGGCGAACACCGGGGAGCTGTTTTTT. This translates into CATSPEANTGELFF.

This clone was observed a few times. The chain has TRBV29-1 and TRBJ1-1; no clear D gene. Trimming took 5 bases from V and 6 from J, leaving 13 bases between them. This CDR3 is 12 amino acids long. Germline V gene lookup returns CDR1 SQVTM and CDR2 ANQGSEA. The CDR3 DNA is TGCAGCGTTCATTCTCACACGGCTGAAGCTTTCTTT. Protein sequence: CSVHSHTAEAFF. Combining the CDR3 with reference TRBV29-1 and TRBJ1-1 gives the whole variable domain SAVISQKPSRDICQRGTSLTIQCQVDSQVTMMFWYRQQPGQSLTLIATANQGSEATYESGFVIDKFPISRPNLTFSTLTVSNMSPEDSSIYLCSVHSHTAEAFFGQGTRLTVV.

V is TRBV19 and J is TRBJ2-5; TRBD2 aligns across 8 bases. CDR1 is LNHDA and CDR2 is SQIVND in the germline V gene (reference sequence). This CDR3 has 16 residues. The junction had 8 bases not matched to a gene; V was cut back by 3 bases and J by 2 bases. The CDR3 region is CASSIGPGGVQETQYF. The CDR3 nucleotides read TGTGCCAGTAGTATCGGGCCGGGAGGGGTACAAGAGACCCAGTACTTC. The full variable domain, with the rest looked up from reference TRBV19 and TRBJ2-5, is DGGITQSPKYLFRKEGQNVTLSCEQNLNHDAMYWYRQDPGQGLRLIYYSQIVNDFQKGDIAEGYSVSREKKESFPLTVTSAQKNPTAFYLCASSIGPGGVQETQYFGPGTRLLVL.

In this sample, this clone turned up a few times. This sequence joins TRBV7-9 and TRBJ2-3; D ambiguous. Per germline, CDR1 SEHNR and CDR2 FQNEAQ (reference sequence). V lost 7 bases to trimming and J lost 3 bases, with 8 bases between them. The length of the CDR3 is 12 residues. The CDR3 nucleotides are TGTGCCAGCACGACCATGACAGATACGCAGTATTTT. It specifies CASTTMTDTQYF. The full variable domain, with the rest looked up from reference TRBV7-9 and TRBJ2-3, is DTGVSQNPRHKITKRGQNVTFRCDPISEHNRLYWYRQTLGQGPEFLTYFQNEAQLEKSRLLSDRFSAERPKGSFSTLEIQRTEQGDSAMYLCASTTMTDTQYFGPGTRLTVL.

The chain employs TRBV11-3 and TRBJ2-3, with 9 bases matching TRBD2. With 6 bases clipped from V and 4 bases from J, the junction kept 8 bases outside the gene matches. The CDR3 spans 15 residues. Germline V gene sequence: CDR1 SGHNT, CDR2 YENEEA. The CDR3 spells CASSPIAGASDTQYF. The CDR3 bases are TGTGCCAGCAGTCCGATAGCGGGAGCATCAGATACGCAGTATTTT.

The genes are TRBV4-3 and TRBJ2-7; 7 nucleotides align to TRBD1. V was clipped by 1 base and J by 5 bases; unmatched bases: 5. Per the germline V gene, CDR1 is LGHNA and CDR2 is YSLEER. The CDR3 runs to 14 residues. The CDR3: CASSQGQGMNEQYF. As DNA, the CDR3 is TGCGCCAGCAGCCAAGGACAGGGAATGAACGAGCAGTACTTC.

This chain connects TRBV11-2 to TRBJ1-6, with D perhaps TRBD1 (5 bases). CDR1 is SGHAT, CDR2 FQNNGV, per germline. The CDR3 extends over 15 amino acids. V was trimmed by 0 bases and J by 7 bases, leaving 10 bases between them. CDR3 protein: CASSLDPGPNSPLHF. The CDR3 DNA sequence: TGTGCCAGCAGCTTAGATCCAGGGCCGAATTCACCCCTCCACTTT.

The CDR3 spells CASSLGGGTPQETQYF. CDR3 nucleotides: TGTGCCAGCAGCTTGGGGGGCGGGACTCCTCAAGAGACCCAGTACTTC. The chain has TRBV5-4 and TRBJ2-5; a weak D match, TRBD2 (6 bases). The germline V gene has CDR1 SGHNT and CDR2 YYREEE (reference sequence). V lost 0 bases, J lost 2 bases, and 14 bases lay in between. The CDR3 consists of 16 residues.

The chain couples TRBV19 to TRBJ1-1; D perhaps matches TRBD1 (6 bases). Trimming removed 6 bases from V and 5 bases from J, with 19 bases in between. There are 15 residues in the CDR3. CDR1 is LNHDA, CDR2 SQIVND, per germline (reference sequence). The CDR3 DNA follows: TGTGCCAGTAGCCTAGGGGGTAGGACGAGGACTGAAGCTTTCTTT. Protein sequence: CASSLGGRTRTEAFF. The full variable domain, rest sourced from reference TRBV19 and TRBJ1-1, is DGGITQSPKYLFRKEGQNVTLSCEQNLNHDAMYWYRQDPGQGLRLIYYSQIVNDFQKGDIAEGYSVSREKKESFPLTVTSAQKNPTAFYLCASSLGGRTRTEAFFGQGTRLTVV.

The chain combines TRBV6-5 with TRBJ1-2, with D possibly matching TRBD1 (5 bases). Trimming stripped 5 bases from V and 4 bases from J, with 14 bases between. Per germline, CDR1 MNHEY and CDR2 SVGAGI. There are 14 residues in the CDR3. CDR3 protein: CASSPRGDLYGYTF. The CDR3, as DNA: TGTGCCAGCAGTCCCCGTGGGGACCTCTATGGCTACACCTTC.

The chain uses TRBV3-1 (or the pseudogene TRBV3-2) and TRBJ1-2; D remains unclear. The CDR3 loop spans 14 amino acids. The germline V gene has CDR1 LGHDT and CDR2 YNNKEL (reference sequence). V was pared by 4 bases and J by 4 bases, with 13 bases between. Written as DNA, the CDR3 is TGTGCCAGCAGCCCAGAAGGACGGATCTATGGCTACACCTTC. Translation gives CASSPEGRIYGYTF.

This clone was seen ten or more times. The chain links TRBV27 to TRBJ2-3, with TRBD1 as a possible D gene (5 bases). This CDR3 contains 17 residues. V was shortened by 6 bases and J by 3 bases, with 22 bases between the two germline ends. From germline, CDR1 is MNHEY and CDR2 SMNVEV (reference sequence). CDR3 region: CASSDHRPTPWTDTQYF. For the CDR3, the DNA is TGTGCCAGCAGCGACCACAGGCCGACGCCTTGGACAGATACGCAGTATTTT.